The 10 T cell receptor beta chains below come from one sample, sequenced in a study of blood T cells in healthy people across ages. Alongside a J-beta primer mix, a sample-barcoded 5' primer served in a second PCR lasting roughly 7 to 11 cycles. Via MiXCR, TCRdb re-called the 5' RACE reads, giving one row per CDR3 protein. The sample shows about 540,000 distinct CDR3 sequences, less than 25% of them seen only once. These same data were also listed under a study on T cells of mothers and their children.

The sample comprised blood. These receptors all come from a boy aged 5-17 years in good health.

This clonotype appeared a few times. This chain links TRBV9 with TRBJ2-5; 10 nucleotides line up with TRBD2. The V segment lost 4 bases and the J segment 4 bases; nucleotides outside the gene matches: 10. The V gene's germline CDR1 is SGDLS and CDR2 YYNGEE. The CDR3 covers 16 residues. DNA for the CDR3: TGTGCCAGCAGCCCCCCTCAGCGGGGGGGCGGAGAGACCCAGTACTTC. It yields the protein CASSPPQRGGGETQYF.

The rearrangement joins TRBV4-3 to TRBJ2-7; a possible D gene is TRBD1 (5 bases). The ends were cut back, 0 bases at V and 2 bases at J, with 14 bases in the middle. Germline-derived CDR1 and CDR2 are LGHNA and YSLEER. This CDR3 comprises 16 residues. CDR3 in amino acids: CASSQDRGRAAYEQYF. In DNA form, the CDR3 reads TGCGCCAGCAGCCAAGATCGCGGCAGGGCGGCCTACGAGCAGTACTTC.

This clonotype was counted only a few times. The gene calls are TRBV4-3 and TRBJ1-2; possibly TRBD1 for D (6 bases). The CDR3 is made up of 14 amino acids. The germline CDR1 and CDR2 sequences are LGHNA and YSLEER. V lost 4 bases, J lost 11 bases, and 20 bases lay in between. The CDR3 DNA sequence: TGCGCCAGCAGCCCCATCAGGGGCGCTGGAAGGTACACCTTC. Translating it yields CASSPIRGAGRYTF.

The table lists this clonotype with a few counts. The chain recombines TRBV3-1 with TRBJ1-2; 7 positions agree with TRBD1. CDR1 and CDR2 from the germline V gene are LGHDT and YNNKEL (reference sequence). The CDR3 totals 13 residues. V lost 4 bases to trimming and J lost 8 bases; unmatched junction nucleotides: 7. This CDR3 is CASSPEGAGGYTF. The CDR3 DNA follows: TGTGCCAGCAGCCCCGAGGGGGCCGGGGGCTACACCTTC.

The gene calls are TRBV6-1 and TRBJ2-4, with D hard to call. Germline CDR1 MNHNS, CDR2 SASEGT. V lost 6 bases and J 5 bases, leaving 8 bases between the germline ends. CDR3 length: 12 amino acids. In DNA form, the CDR3 reads TGTGCCAGCAGAGGCCGGGAAAACATTCAGTACTTC. Translating it yields CASRGRENIQYF.

About this clonotype itself: An end of the junction does not agree with germline; a read error may underlie this. This sequence joins TRBV10-3 and TRBJ1-1; unclear D gene. CDR1 is ENHRY and CDR2 is SYGVKD in the germline V gene. CDR3 length: 15 amino acids. CDR3 protein: CAISESADLNTEASF. CDR3 DNA: TGTGCCATCAGTGAGTCGGCAGATCTGAACACTGAAGCTTCCTTT.

This clonotype showed up many times. The V and J genes are TRBV12-3 or TRBV12-4 and TRBJ1-1; D is perhaps TRBD1 (5 bases). The V end lost 7 bases, the J end lost 0 bases, and 15 bases lay between the germline ends. The CDR3 has 15 residues. CDR3 DNA: TGTGCCAGCAACCTGGACACCTATTTGAACACTGAAGCTTTCTTT. Translating it yields CASNLDTYLNTEAFF.

This clonotype was counted a single time. V usage is TRBV10-3 and J usage is TRBJ2-3, with 10 nucleotides matching TRBD1. After removal of 6 bases from V and 1 base from J, the junction contained 7 bases not matched to a gene. The CDR3 runs to 16 residues. Germline CDR1 and CDR2: ENHRY and SYGVKD. The CDR3 DNA reads as TGTGCCATCAGCGAGGGGGGGACAGGGGGCACAGATACGCAGTATTTT. Translation gives CAISEGGTGGTDTQYF.

The chain links TRBV6-2 or TRBV6-3 to TRBJ1-1; possibly TRBD1 for D (5 bases). Looked up from germline, CDR1 is MNHEY and CDR2 is SVGEGT. V lost 2 bases to trimming and J lost 3 bases, with 10 bases between them. The CDR3 extends over 14 amino acids. The CDR3 DNA follows: TGTGCCAGCAGTTACCAGGGAGAATACACTGAAGCTTTCTTT. This gives the protein CASSYQGEYTEAFF.

This clonotype has only a few counts. The rearrangement uses TRBV3-1 and TRBJ2-1; 10 bases are shared with TRBD2. The CDR3 consists of 14 residues. Germline trimming cut 6 bases from V and 4 bases from J; bases unmatched to any gene: 3. The germline gives CDR1 LGHDT, CDR2 YNNKEL (reference sequence). CDR3 in amino acids: CASRSSGSYNEQFF. As DNA, the CDR3 is TGTGCCAGCAGGTCTAGCGGGAGTTACAATGAGCAGTTCTTC.